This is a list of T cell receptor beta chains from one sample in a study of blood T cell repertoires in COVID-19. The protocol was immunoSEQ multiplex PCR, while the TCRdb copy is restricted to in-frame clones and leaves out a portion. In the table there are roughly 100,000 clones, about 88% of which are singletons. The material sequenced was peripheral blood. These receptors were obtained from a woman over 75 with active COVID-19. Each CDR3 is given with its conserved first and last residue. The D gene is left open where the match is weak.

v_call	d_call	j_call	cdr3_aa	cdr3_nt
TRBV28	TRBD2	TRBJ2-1	CASGDYSYNEQFF	TGTGCCAGCGGGGACTATTCTTACAATGAGCAGTTCTTC
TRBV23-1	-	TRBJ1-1	CASLHRRGGTEAFF	TGCGCCAGCCTACATCGCCGGGGGGGCACTGAAGCTTTCTTT
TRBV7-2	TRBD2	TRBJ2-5	CASSPGLAGRETQYF	TGTGCCAGCAGCCCGGGACTAGCGGGGAGAGAGACCCAGTACTTC
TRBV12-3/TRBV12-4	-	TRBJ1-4	CASSQGEKLFF	TGTGCCAGCAGTCAGGGAGAAAAACTGTTTTTT
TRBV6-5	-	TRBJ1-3	CASSYGGSGNTIYF	TGTGCCAGCAGTTACGGCGGCTCTGGAAACACCATATATTTT
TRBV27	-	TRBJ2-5	CASSLRGALETQYF	TGTGCCAGCAGTCTAAGGGGTGCTTTGGAGACCCAGTACTTC
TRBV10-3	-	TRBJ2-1	CAIGLVQGARNEQFF	TGTGCCATCGGACTAGTGCAGGGGGCCCGGAATGAGCAGTTCTTC
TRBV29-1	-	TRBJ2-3	CSVYSGDTQYF	TGCAGCGTTTATAGCGGAGATACGCAGTATTTT
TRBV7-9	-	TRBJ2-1	CASTPDEQFF	TGTGCCAGCACCCCCGATGAGCAGTTCTTC
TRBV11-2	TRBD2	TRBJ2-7	CASSLAGLAGNYYEQYF	TGTGCCAGCAGCTTAGCGGGACTAGCGGGGAACTACTACGAGCAGTACTTC
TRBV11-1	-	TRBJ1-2	CASSKDVGYSGGYTF	TGTGCCAGCAGCAAAGATGTCGGGTATTCTGGTGGCTACACCTTC
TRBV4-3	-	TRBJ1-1	CASSQDRGGIGDNTEAFF	TGCGCCAGCAGCCAAGATAGGGGGGGGATTGGGGACAATACTGAAGCTTTCTTT
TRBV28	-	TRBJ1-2	CASSLWHRGGRYGYTF	TGTGCCAGCAGTTTATGGCACCGCGGGGGCCGGTATGGCTACACCTTC
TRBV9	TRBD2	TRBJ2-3	CASSVSGRADTQYF	TGTGCCAGCAGCGTTAGCGGGAGGGCCGATACGCAGTATTTT
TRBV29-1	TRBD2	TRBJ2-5	CSVWASGRQETQYF	TGCAGCGTTTGGGCTAGCGGGAGACAAGAGACCCAGTACTTC
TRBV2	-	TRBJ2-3	CASRVGDTQYF	TGTGCCAGCAGGGTCGGAGATACGCAGTATTTT
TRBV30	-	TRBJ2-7	CAWSSRTKAYEQYF	TGTGCCTGGAGTTCTCGGACTAAGGCCTACGAGCAGTACTTC
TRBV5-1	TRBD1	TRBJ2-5	CASSGQGSGETQYF	TGCGCCAGCAGTGGACAGGGGTCGGGAGAGACCCAGTACTTC